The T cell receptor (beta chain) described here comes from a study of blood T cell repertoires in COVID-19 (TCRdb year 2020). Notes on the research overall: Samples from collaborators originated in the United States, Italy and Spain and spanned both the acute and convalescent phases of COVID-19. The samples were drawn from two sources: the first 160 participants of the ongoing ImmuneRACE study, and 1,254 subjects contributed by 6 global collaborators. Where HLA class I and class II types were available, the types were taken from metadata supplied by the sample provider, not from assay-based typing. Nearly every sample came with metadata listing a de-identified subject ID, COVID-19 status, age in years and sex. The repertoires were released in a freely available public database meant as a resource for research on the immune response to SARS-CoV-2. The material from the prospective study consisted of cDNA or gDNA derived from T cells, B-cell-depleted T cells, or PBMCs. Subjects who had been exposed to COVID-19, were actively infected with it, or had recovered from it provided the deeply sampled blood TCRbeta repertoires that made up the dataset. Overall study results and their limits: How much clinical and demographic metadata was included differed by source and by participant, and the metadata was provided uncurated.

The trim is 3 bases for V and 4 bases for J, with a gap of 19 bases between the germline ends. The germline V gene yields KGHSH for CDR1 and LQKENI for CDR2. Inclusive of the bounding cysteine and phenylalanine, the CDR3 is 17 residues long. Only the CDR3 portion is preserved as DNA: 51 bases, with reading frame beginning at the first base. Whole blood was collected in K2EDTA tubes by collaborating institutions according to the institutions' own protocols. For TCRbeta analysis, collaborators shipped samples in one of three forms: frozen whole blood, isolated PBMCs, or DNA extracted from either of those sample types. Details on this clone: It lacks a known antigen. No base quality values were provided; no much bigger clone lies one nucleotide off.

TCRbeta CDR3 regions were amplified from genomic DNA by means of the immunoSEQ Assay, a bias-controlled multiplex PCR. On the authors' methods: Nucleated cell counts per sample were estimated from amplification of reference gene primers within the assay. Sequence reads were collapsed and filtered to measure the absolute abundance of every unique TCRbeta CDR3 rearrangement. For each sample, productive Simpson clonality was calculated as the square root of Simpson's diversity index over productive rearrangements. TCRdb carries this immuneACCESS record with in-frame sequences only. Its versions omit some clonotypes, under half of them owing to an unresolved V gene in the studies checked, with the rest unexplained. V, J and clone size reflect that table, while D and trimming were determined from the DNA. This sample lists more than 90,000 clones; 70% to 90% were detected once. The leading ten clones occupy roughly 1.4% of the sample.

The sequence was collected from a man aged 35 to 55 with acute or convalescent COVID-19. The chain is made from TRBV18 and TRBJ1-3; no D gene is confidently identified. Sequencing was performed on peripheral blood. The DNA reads TGTGCCAGCTCACCTTCCCCAGGTCTCATTCTCGGAAACACCATATATTTT. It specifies CASSPSPGLILGNTIYF.